This T cell receptor beta chain was sequenced during a study of spatial heterogeneity in lung cancer. Overall study: Within raw reads, each unique TCR and UMI combination appeared on average more than ten times. General study points: Tumor TCRs that were ubiquitous and expanded showed up in blood more at resection than follow-up.

There are a few counts of this clonotype. Its target is not known. Individually, TCR cDNA molecules were each labelled with a unique molecular identifier. From the 5' RACE reads, TCRdb called clonotypes with MiXCR, one entry per CDR3 protein. The repertoire includes tens of thousands of distinct CDR3 sequences, roughly 12% of them detected once, and 4.6% sits in the top ten. In germline, CDR1 is SQVTM, CDR2 ANQGSEA. Trimming took off 8 bases at V and 3 bases at J, with 21 bases between the two ends. The CDR3 is made up of 15 amino acids. Sample time point: sample taken at primary tumor resection. The authors sequenced whole RNA from tumor, nontumor lung or frozen PBMC without sorting. The donors, about 78 patients with untreated early-stage non-small cell lung cancer, provided the samples.

This material consisted of PBMCs, taken at surgery. The chain employs TRBV29-1 and TRBJ2-3; perhaps TRBD2 as D (7 bases). The sequence was obtained from a male donor with early-stage non-small cell lung cancer. The CDR3 spells CSTPEGGGGTDTQYF. The CDR3 region has the DNA TGCAGCACACCCGAGGGGGGAGGGGGAACAGATACGCAGTATTTT.